The entry below describes one T cell receptor beta chain. Its specificity is unknown. One end of the junction does not line up with germline, which may come from a read error. This sample stems from a study of CD8 T cells in ankylosing spondylitis. Libraries of TCR beta came from quantitative 5'-RACE with molecular barcodes. TCRdb redid the calling of the 5' RACE reads with MiXCR, one entry per CDR3 protein. The data show approximately 30,000 distinct CDR3 sequences, roughly 7.9% seen once. CDR3 length: 11 amino acids. CDR1 is LGHDT, CDR2 YNNKEL, per germline (reference sequence). Regarding the study as a whole: A TCR beta motif of several highly homologous variants appeared characteristic of ankylosing spondylitis blood. Significant enrichment of disease-linked clones was reportedly seen in matched ankylosing spondylitis synovial fluid.

The chain is built from TRBV3-1 and TRBJ2-7; 9 positions match TRBD2. The TCR sequence derives from a male donor with ankylosing spondylitis or in good health (not recorded which). Sequencing input: blood, either unsorted or a sorted T cell fraction (not recorded which). The CDR3: CASSQDGTSSF. The DNA of the CDR3 is TGTGCCAGCAGCCAGGACGGGACTAGCAGTTTC.